Shown below are 17 T cell receptor beta chains from a single sample sequenced in a study of CD8 T cells in ankylosing spondylitis. TCRdb used MiXCR to reprocess the 5' RACE reads, holding one entry per CDR3 protein. This table holds 350,000 to 450,000 distinct CDR3 sequences, roughly 27% found once. Study-wide points: Ankylosing spondylitis blood appeared to be characterized by a TCR beta motif of 8 or 9 highly homologous variants.

Antigen specificity for these receptors is unknown. Sequencing was performed on blood, either unsorted or a sorted T cell fraction (not recorded which). The origin of the receptors is a male donor with ankylosing spondylitis.

This sequence joins TRBV30 and TRBJ2-1; 9 positions match TRBD2. CDR1 GTSNPN and CDR2 SVGIG come from the germline V gene (reference sequence). Trimming took 4 bases from V and 3 from J; bases not matched to a gene: 4. The CDR3 runs 14 residues. Here the CDR3 DNA reads TGTGCCTGGACCGGGACTAGCAACTACAATGAGCAGTTCTTC. Amino acid sequence: CAWTGTSNYNEQFF.

The gene calls are TRBV7-2 and TRBJ2-7; the match to TRBD2 covers 10 bases. Germline V gives CDR1 SGHTA, CDR2 FQGNSA. The CDR3 extends over 16 amino acids. V lost 1 base and J lost 6; bases outside the gene matches: 9. The CDR3 DNA sequence: TGTGCCAGCAGCTTAGGCCCCGGACTAGCGGCCTCCGAGCAGTACTTC. Its translation is CASSLGPGLAASEQYF.

V and J are TRBV24-1 and TRBJ2-1, with D possibly TRBD2 on 6 matching bases. Germline loops: CDR1 KGHDR, CDR2 SFDVKD. The V end lost 4 bases, the J end lost 0 bases, and 12 bases lay between the germline ends. The CDR3 sequence is 16 residues long. CDR3 DNA sequence: TGTGCCACCAGTGACCGTGCCGGGAGCTCCTACAATGAGCAGTTCTTC. Its protein is CATSDRAGSSYNEQFF.

This clonotype appeared a few times. This chain links TRBV4-1 with TRBJ2-7; 7 nucleotides match TRBD1. The CDR3 sequence is 15 residues long. Germline V gives CDR1 MGHRA, CDR2 YSYEKL. V trimming: 0 bases; J trimming: 3 bases; junction bases outside the gene matches: 5. For the CDR3, the DNA is TGCGCCAGCAGCCAAGAATTCCGGGACAGCTACGAGCAGTACGTC. Protein product: CASSQEFRDSYEQYV.

This clonotype was detected only once. V and J are TRBV20-1 and TRBJ2-7; 9 bases match TRBD1. V gave up 8 bases and J gave up 4 bases; unmatched junction bases: 12. The CDR3 runs to 14 residues. Germline CDR1 is DFQATT and CDR2 is SNEGSKA (reference sequence). The CDR3 DNA is TGCAGTTCCCCTACTGACAGGGGGAAATACGAGCAGTACTTC. It translates to CSSPTDRGKYEQYF.

The chain couples TRBV30 to TRBJ2-1; no definite D call. V was pared by 4 bases and J by 9 bases, with 10 bases between. Germline CDR1 and CDR2: GTSNPN and SVGIG (reference sequence). The CDR3 is 11 amino acids. CDR3 in amino acids: CAWNRAVEQFF. DNA for the CDR3: TGTGCCTGGAATCGCGCGGTTGAGCAGTTCTTC.

The chain has TRBV11-2 and TRBJ1-1; D is uncertain. CDR3 length equals 15 residues. V lost 1 base, J lost 0 bases, and 9 bases lay in between. Germline V gene data show CDR1 as SGHAT and CDR2 as FQNNGV. The CDR3 loop reads CASSLAGKLNTEAFF. DNA of the CDR3: TGTGCCAGCAGCTTAGCCGGCAAACTGAACACTGAAGCTTTCTTT.

The CDR3 protein is CASRGQGGEQPQHF. In DNA, the CDR3 is TGTGCCAGCAGGGGACAGGGGGGAGAGCAGCCCCAGCATTTT. The genes are TRBV6-1 and TRBJ1-5, with TRBD1 matching 11 bases. Trimming at V came to 6 bases and at J to 7 bases, leaving 5 bases not matched to a gene. CDR3 size: 14 residues. From germline, CDR1 is MNHNS and CDR2 SASEGT.

The rearrangement uses TRBV2 and TRBJ1-1, with D uncertain. This CDR3 comprises 13 residues. The V gene's germline CDR1 is SNHLY and CDR2 FYNNEI. Trimming cost V 2 bases and J 10 bases, with 14 bases left between them. CDR3 in amino acids: CASSETGSSRAFF. CDR3 in DNA: TGTGCCAGCAGTGAAACTGGGTCAAGTAGAGCTTTCTTT.

This clonotype showed up just a few times. The chain carries TRBV12-3 or TRBV12-4 and TRBJ2-1; either TRBD1 or TRBD2 may fit D (5 bases each). This CDR3 contains 12 residues. Trimming took off 2 bases at V and 14 bases at J, with 13 bases between the two ends. CDR3 in DNA: TGTGCCAGCAGTTTACGTTGGGGGAGAGAGTTCTTC. Translation: CASSLRWGREFF.

There are a few counts of this clonotype. The chain couples TRBV4-2 to TRBJ2-3; D ambiguous. CDR1 LGHNA and CDR2 YNFKEQ come from the germline V gene. Deletions cut 0 bases from V and 0 bases from J, with 10 bases between. The CDR3 extends over 16 amino acids. The CDR3 sequence: CASSQDMSVSTDTQYF. The CDR3 region has the DNA TGTGCCAGCAGCCAAGATATGAGCGTTAGCACAGATACGCAGTATTTT.

The chain is built from TRBV2 and TRBJ2-1; TRBD2 aligns across 12 bases. V trimming: 3 bases; J trimming: 10 bases; junction bases outside the gene matches: 7. The CDR3 contains 15 residues. Germline CDR1 SNHLY, CDR2 FYNNEI. CDR3 DNA sequence: TGTGCCAGCAGTGAGACTAGCGGGAGATCAGGAGAGCAGTTCTTC. Residues: CASSETSGRSGEQFF.

This clonotype was seen more than once but under ten times. This chain connects TRBV2 to TRBJ2-3; 7 bases are a match to TRBD2. Germline assignment: CDR1 SNHLY and CDR2 FYNNEI. The CDR3 is 15 residues long. The V and J ends lost 3 bases and 5 bases, in that order; junction bases with no gene match: 8. As DNA, the CDR3 is TGTGCCAGCAGTGAGGTTGCGGGAGTGGGAGATACGCAGTATTTT. Its protein product is CASSEVAGVGDTQYF. Complete variable domain (other parts from reference TRBV2 and TRBJ2-3): EPEVTQTPSHQVTQMGQEVILRCVPISNHLYFYWYRQILGQKVEFLVSFYNNEISEKSEIFDDQFSVERPDGSNFTLKIRSTKLEDSAMYFCASSEVAGVGDTQYFGPGTRLTVL.

The gene calls are TRBV10-2 and TRBJ1-1; D remains unclear. Germline V gene lookup returns CDR1 WSHSY and CDR2 SAAADI. Trimming removed 2 bases from V and 1 base from J, with 5 bases in between. The CDR3 is 13 amino acids. CDR3 bases: TGCGCCAGCAGTGAGCAAGCGAACACTGAAGCTTTCTTT. Translated, it gives CASSEQANTEAFF.

This clonotype has just a few counts. The rearrangement links TRBV7-2 to TRBJ1-2, with D unresolved. The CDR3 runs 13 residues. Trimming removed 4 bases from V and 2 bases from J, with 8 bases in between. Germline V gives CDR1 SGHTA, CDR2 FQGNSA. In DNA, the CDR3 is TGTGCCAGCAGCTGGACTCAGAACTATGGCTACACCTTC. This gives the protein CASSWTQNYGYTF.

V and J are TRBV20-1 and TRBJ2-6; D may correspond to TRBD1 or TRBD2 (5 bases each). This CDR3 is 13 amino acids long. Germline V gene sequence: CDR1 DFQATT, CDR2 SNEGSKA (reference sequence). V was clipped by 7 bases and J by 2 bases, with 9 bases between them. In nucleotides, the CDR3 is TGCAGTGTAGGGACGGCTGGGGCCAACGTCCTGACTTTC. It translates to CSVGTAGANVLTF.

The chain joins TRBV7-9 to TRBJ2-2, with TRBD2 identical over 15 bases. The germline gives CDR1 SEHNR, CDR2 FQNEAQ (reference sequence). This CDR3 is 17 amino acids long. The junction had 5 bases not matched to a gene; V was cut back by 5 bases and J by 4 bases. This CDR3 reads CASSEGLAGGITGELFF. CDR3 in DNA: TGTGCCAGCAGCGAGGGACTAGCGGGAGGAATCACCGGGGAGCTGTTTTTT.